The clone carrying this T cell receptor beta chain was found many times. Its cognate antigen is unknown. The sample is drawn from a study of T cell repertoires in cytomegalovirus infection. Study at large: An indication of both CMV infection and matching HLA type came from public TCR beta signatures.

The study's findings and limits: The response measured ex vivo was dominated by TCR beta clonotypes (HLA-C-restricted and CMV-specific).

The V gene's germline CDR1 is SGHTA and CDR2 FQGNSA. V lost 6 bases, J lost 8 bases, and 16 bases lay in between. CDR3 length equals 13 residues. MiXCR, run by TCRdb on the reads, gives a single entry per CDR3 protein. This sample has hundreds of thousands of distinct CDR3 sequences; around a third occur once, and the top ten carry 15% to 20%. This chain uses TRBV7-2 with TRBJ1-1, with D possibly TRBD1 on 5 matching bases. Sequences were derived from cultured PBMCs, sampled from culture after CMV antigen stimulation. The clonotype comes from a human donor in good health (CMV status not recorded). Some clones in this sample may be carry-over from other donors' samples. The CDR3 nucleotides read TGTGCCAGCAGTTTATGGTTTCAGGGCGAAGCTTTCTTT. This encodes CASSLWFQGEAFF.